This T cell receptor beta chain was captured by sequencing in a study of T cell changes during pregnancy in multiple sclerosis. V dropped 2 bases and J dropped 9; count of bases not matched to a gene: 13. The germline V gene encodes CDR1 LGHNA and CDR2 YNFKEQ. This CDR3 has 19 amino acids. TCRdb keeps only in-frame clones here, not all; method: immunoSEQ multiplex PCR. This sample yields 45,000 to 70,000 clones, of which around 92% are seen a single time; about 0.6% belongs to the top ten. The genes are TRBV4-2 and TRBJ2-1; 16 bases agree with TRBD2. The clonotype originates from a female donor with multiple sclerosis, enrolled in a pregnancy study. The input for sequencing was CD4+ T cells from peripheral blood mononuclear cells, taken after pregnancy. Here the CDR3 DNA reads TGTGCCAGCAGCCAACGGGCCCCCGGGACTAGCGGGGGGGCACGTGAGCAGTTCTTC. This encodes CASSQRAPGTSGGAREQFF.